These T cell receptor beta chains were read from a single sample in a study of blood T cells in healthy people across ages. MiXCR, applied by TCRdb to the 5' RACE reads, yields one record per CDR3 protein. The table lists 800,000 to 950,000 distinct CDR3 sequences, roughly 34% of them singletons. Sequencing was performed on blood. The receptors derive from a young man in good health. Both conserved end residues are part of each CDR3. A D gene is named only where the DNA matches it firmly. Expanded clones are given a class, and other clones once, few, many or no size at all.

CDR3 length: 16; D gene: .; J gene: TRBJ2-3; V gene: TRBV12-3/TRBV12-4; clone size: .; CDR3 DNA: TGTGCCAGCAGTTCCCTCACCGGGAAGGGGGCAGATACGCAGTATTTT; CDR3 protein: CASSSLTGKGADTQYF
CDR3 length: 16; D gene: .; J gene: TRBJ1-2; V gene: TRBV4-3; clone size: once; CDR3 DNA: TGCGCCAGCAGCCAAAAGGGACGACGACTTAACCATGGCTACACCTTC; CDR3 protein: CASSQKGRRLNHGYTF
CDR3 length: 13; D gene: .; J gene: TRBJ1-1; V gene: TRBV5-1; clone size: .; CDR3 DNA: TGCGCCAGCAGCTTGGTGGGTGGGGAGGAAGCTTTCTTT; CDR3 protein: CASSLVGGEEAFF
CDR3 length: 12; D gene: .; J gene: TRBJ2-3; V gene: TRBV20-1; clone size: many; CDR3 DNA: TGCAGTGCTAGATCGGGGGAAGATACGCAGTATTTT; CDR3 protein: CSARSGEDTQYF
CDR3 length: 14; D gene: .; J gene: TRBJ2-7; V gene: TRBV4-1; clone size: .; CDR3 DNA: TGCGCCAGCAGCCAAGAAAGGACTACCCGGGAGCAGTACTTC; CDR3 protein: CASSQERTTREQYF
CDR3 length: 18; D gene: .; J gene: TRBJ2-4; V gene: TRBV7-9; clone size: .; CDR3 DNA: TGTGCCAGCAGCCCCGGCTTGGGCAGAAGTCTAGCCAAAAACATTCAGTACTTC; CDR3 protein: CASSPGLGRSLAKNIQYF
CDR3 length: 13; D gene: .; J gene: TRBJ1-6; V gene: TRBV4-3; clone size: .; CDR3 DNA: TGCGCCAGCAGCCAAGATGTAATTGGCCCCCTCCACTTT; CDR3 protein: CASSQDVIGPLHF
CDR3 length: 13; D gene: .; J gene: TRBJ1-1; V gene: TRBV6-2/TRBV6-3; clone size: few; CDR3 DNA: TGTGCCAGCAGTCACCTAGGGAGGACTGAAGCTTTCTTT; CDR3 protein: CASSHLGRTEAFF
CDR3 length: 11; D gene: .; J gene: TRBJ2-7; V gene: TRBV12-3/TRBV12-4; clone size: few; CDR3 DNA: TGTGCCAGCAGTTTAGCCCACGAGCAGTACTTC; CDR3 protein: CASSLAHEQYF
CDR3 length: 13; D gene: .; J gene: TRBJ1-1; V gene: TRBV5-5; clone size: few; CDR3 DNA: TGTGCCAGCAGCTCCACGGCGGGGACTGAAGCTTTCTTT; CDR3 protein: CASSSTAGTEAFF
CDR3 length: 15; D gene: .; J gene: TRBJ2-7; V gene: TRBV10-3; clone size: .; CDR3 DNA: TGTGCCCTCAAACCGGAACCGGCCCCTGACAATGAGCAGTACTTC; CDR3 protein: CALKPEPAPDNEQYF
CDR3 length: 15; D gene: TRBD1; J gene: TRBJ1-1; V gene: TRBV20-1; clone size: .; CDR3 DNA: TGCAGTGCTAGAAGCAGGGGGCGTTGGGACACTGAAGCTTTCTTT; CDR3 protein: CSARSRGRWDTEAFF
CDR3 length: 15; D gene: .; J gene: TRBJ2-2; V gene: TRBV7-9; clone size: .; CDR3 DNA: TGTGCCAGCAGCTTTGGGACCAAGGGCGCCGGGGAGCTGTTTTTT; CDR3 protein: CASSFGTKGAGELFF
CDR3 length: 19; D gene: TRBD2; J gene: TRBJ2-3; V gene: TRBV7-2; clone size: .; CDR3 DNA: TGTGCCAGCAGCTTAAGGGGCACCGGACTAGCGTCTGGCGCAGATACGCAGTATTTT; CDR3 protein: CASSLRGTGLASGADTQYF
CDR3 length: 14; D gene: .; J gene: TRBJ2-5; V gene: TRBV6-1; clone size: .; CDR3 DNA: TGTGCCAGCAGTCAATCCTGGGGGGTAGAGACCCAGTACTTC; CDR3 protein: CASSQSWGVETQYF
CDR3 length: 15; D gene: .; J gene: TRBJ2-7; V gene: TRBV7-6; clone size: .; CDR3 DNA: TGTGCCAGCAGCTTAGAAGCAGCGTTGTCCTACGAGCAGTACTTC; CDR3 protein: CASSLEAALSYEQYF
CDR3 length: 13; D gene: .; J gene: TRBJ1-2; V gene: TRBV28; clone size: .; CDR3 DNA: TGTGCCGGCAGTGGGGACTTCGACTATGGCTACACCTTC; CDR3 protein: CAGSGDFDYGYTF
CDR3 length: 15; D gene: .; J gene: TRBJ1-4; V gene: TRBV20-1; clone size: .; CDR3 DNA: TGCAGTGCTAGGGCACCGGGGGTTGCTAATGAAAAACTGTTTTTT; CDR3 protein: CSARAPGVANEKLFF
CDR3 length: 16; D gene: .; J gene: TRBJ1-5; V gene: TRBV7-9; clone size: .; CDR3 DNA: TGTGCCAGCAGCTTGTCGGCCGGGACACCTAATCAGCCCCAGCATTTT; CDR3 protein: CASSLSAGTPNQPQHF
CDR3 length: 17; D gene: TRBD2; J gene: TRBJ2-5; V gene: TRBV7-3; clone size: .; CDR3 DNA: TGTGCCAGCAGCTTAAAGGGCCGGTTGCTAGCGGTTAATGAGCAGTACTTC; CDR3 protein: CASSLKGRLLAVNEQYF
CDR3 length: 14; D gene: TRBD1; J gene: TRBJ1-6; V gene: TRBV6-6; clone size: few; CDR3 DNA: TGTGCCAGCAGTTACCGACAGGGGTATTCACCCCTCCACTTT; CDR3 protein: CASSYRQGYSPLHF
CDR3 length: 16; D gene: TRBD1; J gene: TRBJ2-1; V gene: TRBV27; clone size: .; CDR3 DNA: TGTGCCAGCGTACCGACAGGGGCGAGCTCCTACAATGAGCAGTTCTTC; CDR3 protein: CASVPTGASSYNEQFF
CDR3 length: 12; D gene: .; J gene: TRBJ1-1; V gene: TRBV20-1; clone size: .; CDR3 DNA: TGCAGTGCTTTAGGGGCCGTAACTGAAGCTTTCTTT; CDR3 protein: CSALGAVTEAFF
CDR3 length: 15; D gene: .; J gene: TRBJ2-3; V gene: TRBV9; clone size: few; CDR3 DNA: TGTGCCAGCGGATTAGGGCCCACTAGCACAGATACGCAGTATTTT; CDR3 protein: CASGLGPTSTDTQYF
CDR3 length: 14; D gene: .; J gene: TRBJ2-1; V gene: TRBV12-3/TRBV12-4; clone size: many; CDR3 DNA: TGTGCCAGCAGTTTAGGTTCAGGTCACAATGAGCAGTTCTTC; CDR3 protein: CASSLGSGHNEQFF
CDR3 length: 16; D gene: .; J gene: TRBJ2-2; V gene: TRBV7-9; clone size: .; CDR3 DNA: TGTGCCAGCAGCTTAATATCCCGGGGGCACGACTGGGAGCTGTTTTTT; CDR3 protein: CASSLISRGHDWELFF
CDR3 length: 15; D gene: TRBD2; J gene: TRBJ2-1; V gene: TRBV5-1; clone size: .; CDR3 DNA: TGCGCCAGCAGCTTGGCTAGCGGGGGCTCGAATGAGCAGTTCTTC; CDR3 protein: CASSLASGGSNEQFF
CDR3 length: 17; D gene: .; J gene: TRBJ1-5; V gene: TRBV15; clone size: many; CDR3 DNA: TGTGCCACCAGCAGAGAGAGGGCAGGACGAAGGTATCAGCCCCAGCATTTT; CDR3 protein: CATSRERAGRRYQPQHF
CDR3 length: 14; D gene: .; J gene: TRBJ1-2; V gene: TRBV3-1; clone size: .; CDR3 DNA: TGTGCCAGCAGCCAAGAGTACGGGATGGATGGCTACACCTTC; CDR3 protein: CASSQEYGMDGYTF
CDR3 length: 13; D gene: .; J gene: TRBJ1-5; V gene: TRBV12-3/TRBV12-4; clone size: many; CDR3 DNA: TGTGCCAGCCGGGGTGGGGGGAATCAGCCCCAGCATTTT; CDR3 protein: CASRGGGNQPQHF
CDR3 length: 12; D gene: .; J gene: TRBJ1-1; V gene: TRBV29-1; clone size: .; CDR3 DNA: TGCAGCGTTGATACTAGGGCCACTGAAGCTTTCTTT; CDR3 protein: CSVDTRATEAFF
CDR3 length: 17; D gene: TRBD2; J gene: TRBJ2-1; V gene: TRBV5-6; clone size: few; CDR3 DNA: TGTGCCAGCAGCTTGGGGGGACTAGCGGGACCTTACAATGAGCAGTTCTTC; CDR3 protein: CASSLGGLAGPYNEQFF
CDR3 length: 16; D gene: .; J gene: TRBJ2-3; V gene: TRBV7-2; clone size: .; CDR3 DNA: TGTGCCAGCAGCCCACACCTAGCGTCTAGCACAGATACGCAGTATTTT; CDR3 protein: CASSPHLASSTDTQYF
CDR3 length: 13; D gene: .; J gene: TRBJ1-5; V gene: TRBV27; clone size: .; CDR3 DNA: TGTGCCAGCGGGGACTCCCCCGCTCGGCCCCAGCATTTT; CDR3 protein: CASGDSPARPQHF
CDR3 length: 13; D gene: .; J gene: TRBJ2-1; V gene: TRBV9; clone size: many; CDR3 DNA: TGTGCCAGCAGCGTAGGTCCAGGCAATGAGCAGTTCTTC; CDR3 protein: CASSVGPGNEQFF
CDR3 length: 13; D gene: .; J gene: TRBJ1-1; V gene: TRBV20-1; clone size: .; CDR3 DNA: TGCAGTGCTAGGGGGGGGAGGAACACTGAAGCTTTCTTT; CDR3 protein: CSARGGRNTEAFF
CDR3 length: 15; D gene: .; J gene: TRBJ1-1; V gene: TRBV9; clone size: .; CDR3 DNA: TGTGCCAGCAGCGTAGGAATGGCAGGTCAGGCTGAAGCTTTCTTT; CDR3 protein: CASSVGMAGQAEAFF